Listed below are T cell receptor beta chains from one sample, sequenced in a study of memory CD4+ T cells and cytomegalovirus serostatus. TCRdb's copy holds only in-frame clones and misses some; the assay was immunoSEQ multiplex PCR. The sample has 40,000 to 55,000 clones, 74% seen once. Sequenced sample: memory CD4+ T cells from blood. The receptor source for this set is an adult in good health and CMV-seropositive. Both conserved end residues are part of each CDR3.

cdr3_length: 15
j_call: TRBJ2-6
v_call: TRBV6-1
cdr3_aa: CASRVRGEGANVLTF

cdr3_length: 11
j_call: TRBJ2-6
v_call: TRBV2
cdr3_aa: CASSVANVLTF

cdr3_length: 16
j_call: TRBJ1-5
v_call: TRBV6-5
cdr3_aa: CASSYSRAGSNQPQHF

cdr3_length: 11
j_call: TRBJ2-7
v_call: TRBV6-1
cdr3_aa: CASRGFWEQYF

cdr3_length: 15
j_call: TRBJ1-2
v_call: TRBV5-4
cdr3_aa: CASSPGGAANYGYTF

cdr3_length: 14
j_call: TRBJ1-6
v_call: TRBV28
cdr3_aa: CASSRLGGYSPLHF

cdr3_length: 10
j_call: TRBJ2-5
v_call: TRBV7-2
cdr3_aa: CASSLVYQHF

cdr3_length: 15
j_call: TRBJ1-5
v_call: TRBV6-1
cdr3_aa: CASSDRYQAEQPQHF

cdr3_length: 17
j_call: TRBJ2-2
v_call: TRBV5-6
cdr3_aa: CASSLGRQGTWTGELFF

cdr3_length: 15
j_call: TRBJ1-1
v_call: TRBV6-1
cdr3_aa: CASSPSGASGTEAFF

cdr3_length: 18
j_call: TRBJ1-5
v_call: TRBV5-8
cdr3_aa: CASSKDRGKGGSNQPQHF

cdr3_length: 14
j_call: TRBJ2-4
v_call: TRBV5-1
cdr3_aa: CASSSSGGGNIQYF

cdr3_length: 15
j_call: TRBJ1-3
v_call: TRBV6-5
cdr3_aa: CASSYSGEAGNTIYF

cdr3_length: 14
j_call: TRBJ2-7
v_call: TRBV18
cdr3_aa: CASSPGTEAYEQYF

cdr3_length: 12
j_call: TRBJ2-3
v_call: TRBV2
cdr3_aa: CASSYSTDTQYF

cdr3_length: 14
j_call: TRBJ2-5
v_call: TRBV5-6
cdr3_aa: CASSLGQAYETQYF

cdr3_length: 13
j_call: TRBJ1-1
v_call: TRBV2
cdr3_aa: CASIRTWGTEAFF

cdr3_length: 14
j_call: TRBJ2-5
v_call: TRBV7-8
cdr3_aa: CASSLVRSRETQYF

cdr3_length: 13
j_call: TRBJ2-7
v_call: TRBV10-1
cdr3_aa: CASSGSGTGEQYF

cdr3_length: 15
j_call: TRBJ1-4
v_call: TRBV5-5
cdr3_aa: CASRQDRVSREKLFF

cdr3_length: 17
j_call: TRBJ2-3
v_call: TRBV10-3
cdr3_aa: CATRNDLAGGSKDTQYF

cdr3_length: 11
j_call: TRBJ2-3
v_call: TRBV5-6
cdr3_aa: CASSAEGLPDF

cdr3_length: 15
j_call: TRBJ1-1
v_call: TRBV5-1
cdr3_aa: CASSYGPRGDTEAFF

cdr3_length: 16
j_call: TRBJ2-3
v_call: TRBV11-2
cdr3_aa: CASSLAFYGGTDTQYF

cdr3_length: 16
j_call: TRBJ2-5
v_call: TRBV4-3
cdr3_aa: CASSHSRRGVKETQYF

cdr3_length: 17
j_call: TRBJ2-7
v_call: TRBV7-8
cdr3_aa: CASSLRFISGGREEQYF

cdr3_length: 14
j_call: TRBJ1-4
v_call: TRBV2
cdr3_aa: CASSASSTNEKLFF

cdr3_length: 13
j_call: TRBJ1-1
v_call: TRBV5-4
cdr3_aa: CASSLDYGSEAFF

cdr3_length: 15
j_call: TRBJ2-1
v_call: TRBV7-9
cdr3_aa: CASSLPPSRGGEQFF

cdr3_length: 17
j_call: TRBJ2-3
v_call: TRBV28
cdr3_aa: CASSAHPRDGVSDTQYF

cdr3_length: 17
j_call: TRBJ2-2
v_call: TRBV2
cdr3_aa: CASSYTIRDRDTGELFF

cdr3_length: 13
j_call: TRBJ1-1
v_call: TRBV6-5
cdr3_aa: CASRDREGTEAFF

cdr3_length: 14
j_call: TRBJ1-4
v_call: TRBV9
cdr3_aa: CASSAGNGNEKLFF

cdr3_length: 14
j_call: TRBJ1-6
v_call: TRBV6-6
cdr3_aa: CASSYASLTSPLHF

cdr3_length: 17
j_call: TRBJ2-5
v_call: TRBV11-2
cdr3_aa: CASSLLTGGRKQETQYF

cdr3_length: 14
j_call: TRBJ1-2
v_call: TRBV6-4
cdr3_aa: CASSGDRGYDGYTF

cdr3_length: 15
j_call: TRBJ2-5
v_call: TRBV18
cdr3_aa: CASSPGSEGRETQYF

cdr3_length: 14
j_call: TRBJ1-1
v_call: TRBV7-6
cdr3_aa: CASSLNGENTEAFF

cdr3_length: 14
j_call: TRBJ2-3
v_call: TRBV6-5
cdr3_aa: CASRVPGGKDTQYF

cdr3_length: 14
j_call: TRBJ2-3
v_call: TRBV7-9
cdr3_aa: CASSLGLFTDTQYF

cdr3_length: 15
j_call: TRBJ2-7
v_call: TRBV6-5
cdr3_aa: CASTPRLAASYEQYF

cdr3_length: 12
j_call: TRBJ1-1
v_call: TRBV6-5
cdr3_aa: CASSRTGGKAFF

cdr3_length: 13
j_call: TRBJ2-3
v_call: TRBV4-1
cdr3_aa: CASSHGGADTQYF

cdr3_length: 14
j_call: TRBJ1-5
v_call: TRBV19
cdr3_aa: CASRGREGDQPQHF

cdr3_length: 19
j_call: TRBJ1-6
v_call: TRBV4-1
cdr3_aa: CASSQGLSGTGTGDSPLHF

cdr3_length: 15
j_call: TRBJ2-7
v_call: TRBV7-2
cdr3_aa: CASSWGGSRGREQYF

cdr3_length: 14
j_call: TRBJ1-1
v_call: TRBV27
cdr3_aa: CASSLRLERTEAFF

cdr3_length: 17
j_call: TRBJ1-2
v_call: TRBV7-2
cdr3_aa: CASSLRAAGTDNYGYTF

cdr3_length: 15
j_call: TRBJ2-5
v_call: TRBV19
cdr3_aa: CASSPLDKAGETQYF